The sequence of this T cell receptor beta chain was determined in a study of chemoradiotherapy in HPV16-positive cancers. Findings and limits, study-wide: Non-HPV-specific T cells did not expand in tumors during treatment, whereas candidate HPV-specific clones and E7-related motifs did.

As concerns this clone: Its specificity is not known.

The V gene's germline CDR1 is SGHDN and CDR2 FVKESK. After removal of 1 base from V and 4 bases from J, the junction contained 14 bases not matched to a gene. This CDR3 is built from 18 residues. Some clones are missing from TCRdb's copy, which holds only in-frame ones; the method was immunoSEQ multiplex PCR. The sample consists of tens of thousands of clones, approximately 80% of them appearing once. This TCR was recovered from a human donor with HPV-associated anogenital cancer. The specimen was blood, collected from a patient who underwent chemoradiotherapy. The chain links TRBV14 to TRBJ2-5, with 8 bases lining up with TRBD1. CDR3 amino acids: CASSQADLISGGGETQYF. The CDR3 DNA reads TGTGCCAGCAGCCAAGCGGACCTTATATCAGGGGGCGGAGAGACCCAGTACTTC.